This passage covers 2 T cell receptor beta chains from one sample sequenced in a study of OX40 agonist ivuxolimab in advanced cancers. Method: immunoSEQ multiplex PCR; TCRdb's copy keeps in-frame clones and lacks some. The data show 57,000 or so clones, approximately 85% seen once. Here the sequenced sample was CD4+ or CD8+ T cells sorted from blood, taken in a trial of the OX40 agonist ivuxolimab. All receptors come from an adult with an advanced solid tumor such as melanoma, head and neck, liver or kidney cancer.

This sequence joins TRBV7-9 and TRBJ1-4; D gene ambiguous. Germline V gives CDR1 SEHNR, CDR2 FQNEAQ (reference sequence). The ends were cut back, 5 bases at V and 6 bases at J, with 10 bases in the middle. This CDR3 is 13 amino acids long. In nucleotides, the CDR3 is TGTGCCAGCAGCCCCCGGTTGGATGAAAAACTGTTTTTT. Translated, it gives CASSPRLDEKLFF.

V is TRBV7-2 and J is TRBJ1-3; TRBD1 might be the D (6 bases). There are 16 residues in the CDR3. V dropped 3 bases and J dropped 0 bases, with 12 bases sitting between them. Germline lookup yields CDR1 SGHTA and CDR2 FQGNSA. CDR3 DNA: TGTGCCAGCAGCTTCGGGGGCCCTAACTCTGGAAACACCATATATTTT. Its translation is CASSFGGPNSGNTIYF.